The 11 T cell receptor beta chains given below trace back to one sample, sequenced in a study of blood T cells in healthy people across ages. A second PCR, run for roughly 7 to 12 cycles, used a sample-barcoded 5' primer plus a J-beta primer mix. TCRdb analysed the 5' RACE reads with MiXCR anew, one entry per CDR3 protein. The sample holds approximately 600,000 distinct CDR3 sequences, 58% seen once. Sequenced sample: blood. The receptors derive from a man aged 55 to 70 in good health.

This clonotype was observed a few times. The V gene is TRBV4-1, the J gene TRBJ2-1, with D possibly being TRBD2 (6 bases). CDR1 and CDR2 from the germline V gene are MGHRA and YSYEKL. Trimming stripped 4 bases from V and 4 bases from J, with 11 bases between. The CDR3 length is 14 residues. CDR3 sequence (DNA): TGCGCCAGCAGCCCCGGCGGGGCGTACAATGAGCAGTTCTTC. It yields the protein CASSPGGAYNEQFF.

This chain uses TRBV5-1 with TRBJ1-2; D gene unclear. Germline CDR1 is SGHRS and CDR2 is YFSETQ. Trimming stripped 7 bases from V and 3 bases from J, with 13 bases between. The CDR3 length is 13 residues. CDR3 in DNA: TGCGCCAGCTCCACTCGCGCGGACTATGGCTACACCTTC. It yields the protein CASSTRADYGYTF.

V and J are TRBV10-2 and TRBJ1-2; 8 nucleotides line up with TRBD1. CDR3 length: 15 amino acids. With 6 bases clipped from V and 6 bases from J, the junction kept 12 bases outside the gene matches. Looked up from germline, CDR1 is WSHSY and CDR2 is SAAADI. The DNA of the CDR3 is TGCGCCAGCAGCAACAGGGGGAGGGTGTCGGATGGCTACACCTTC. It yields the protein CASSNRGRVSDGYTF.

The J gene is TRBJ1-2, the V gene TRBV7-9; unclear D gene. CDR3 length: 14 residues. From germline, CDR1 is SEHNR and CDR2 FQNEAQ (reference sequence). V was cut by 5 bases and J by 4 bases, with 14 bases left in between. The CDR3, as DNA: TGTGCCAGCAGCCCTACGGACCGTTCCTATGGCTACACCTTC. Translating gives CASSPTDRSYGYTF.

In this sample, this clonotype turned up once. The gene calls are TRBV12-3 or TRBV12-4 and TRBJ2-4, with TRBD1 as a possible D gene (6 bases). The J call is doubtful: the DNA matches TRBJ2-5 better. The CDR3 spans 16 residues. The DNA for the CDR3 is TGTGCCAGCAGTTTACGTAAGGGGGTACCTCAAGAGACCCAGTACTTC. Protein: CASSLRKGVPQETQYF.

The chain employs TRBV12-3 or TRBV12-4 and TRBJ2-3; TRBD2 matches 16 bases. J was trimmed by 1 base and V by 8 bases; bases with no gene match: 6. The CDR3 has 17 residues. In DNA, the CDR3 is TGTGCCAGCCGGGCCGGGACTAGCGGGGGGGGCACAGATACGCAGTATTTT. Protein product: CASRAGTSGGGTDTQYF.

This clonotype has just one count. The chain combines TRBV20-1 with TRBJ1-2; no firm D call. The CDR3 has 14 residues. The V gene's germline CDR1 is DFQATT and CDR2 SNEGSKA (reference sequence). With 5 bases removed from V and 5 bases from J, the gap between germline ends came to 18 bases. In nucleotides, the CDR3 is TGCAGTGCTTCCTTGGCGGGTAACGAATATGGCTACACCTTC. It encodes CSASLAGNEYGYTF.

The CDR3 DNA sequence: TGTGCCAGCTCGCCGACCGGGACTAGCTGGCCCCAGTACTTC. It encodes CASSPTGTSWPQYF. The genes are TRBV18 and TRBJ2-5, with 9 bases fitting TRBD2. The CDR3 covers 14 residues. With 6 bases clipped from V and 9 bases from J, the junction kept 11 bases outside the gene matches. Germline V gene lookup returns CDR1 KGHSH and CDR2 LQKENI.

The CDR3 region is CASSLVGQGAIDEQFF. CDR3 bases: TGCGCCAGCAGCTTGGTTGGGCAGGGGGCGATCGATGAGCAGTTCTTC. The chain combines TRBV5-1 with TRBJ2-1; 8 bases align to TRBD1. CDR3 length: 16 residues. V trimming: 0 bases; J trimming: 8 bases; junction bases outside the gene matches: 10. From germline, CDR1 is SGHRS and CDR2 YFSETQ.

The J gene is TRBJ2-7, the V gene TRBV5-1; 12 nucleotides align to TRBD1. CDR1 is SGHRS, CDR2 YFSETQ, per germline. The CDR3 runs 15 residues. V lost 7 bases, J lost 2 bases, and 7 bases stayed unmatched. The CDR3 coding sequence is TGCGCCAGCCGCCCCGGGACAGGGGGCGCCTACGAGCAGTACTTC. Its translation: CASRPGTGGAYEQYF.

This sequence joins TRBV7-8 and TRBJ2-7, with D tentatively TRBD1 or TRBD2 (5 bases each). This CDR3 region has 14 residues. V was shortened by 0 bases and J by 2 bases, with 8 bases between the two germline ends. The germline V gene has CDR1 SGHVS and CDR2 FQNEAQ. CDR3 in amino acids: CASSLAGDTYEQYF. In DNA, the CDR3 is TGTGCCAGCAGCTTAGCGGGGGATACCTACGAGCAGTACTTC.